The next 2 T cell receptor beta chains were all read from a single sample in a study of cytomegalovirus exposure and HLA in healthy donors (dated by TCRdb to between 2016 and 2019). Receptors were amplified or captured by the immunoSEQ multiplex PCR assay. As stored in TCRdb, this immuneACCESS dataset retains in-frame rearrangements with V and J assigned. A fraction of the clones does not appear; measured against another copy, unresolved V genes explain less than half of the discrepancy, and the remainder lacks a known reason. In all, the sample holds 55,000 to 70,000 clones, and about 90% of those were seen once. Clones ranked in the top ten supply just over 3% of the sample. Specimen: PBMCs. These receptors came from a man aged 18 to 29 in good health and CMV-seronegative.

The sample holds one count of this clone. CDR3 DNA: TGTGCCAGCTCACCCCCTAGCACCCCAAGGAATGAGCAGTTCTTC. It is translated as CASSPPSTPRNEQFF. The chain carries TRBV18 and TRBJ2-1; D perhaps matches TRBD2 (5 bases). Trimming cost V 3 bases and J 7 bases, with 16 bases left between them. This CDR3 is 15 amino acids long. Germline values: CDR1 KGHSH, CDR2 LQKENI.

This clone was recorded only once. The chain's CDR3 is CASSLGLAGGRSTDTQYF. CDR3 DNA sequence: TGCGCCAGCAGCCTCGGACTAGCGGGAGGGCGGAGCACAGATACGCAGTATTTT. This chain joins TRBV5-1 and TRBJ2-3; 15 nucleotides line up with TRBD2. The CDR3 extends over 18 amino acids. Per germline, CDR1 SGHRS and CDR2 YFSETQ. Trimming cost V 4 bases and J 0 bases; bases outside gene matches: 6.